Listed here are 16 T cell receptor beta chains from one sample, sequenced in a study of T-cell reconstitution after alpha-beta-depleted transplantation in children. This sample's TCRbeta library carried unique molecular identifier barcodes. TCRdb itself ran the PCR reads through MiXCR, one entry per CDR3 protein. The data show around 130,000 distinct CDR3 sequences, roughly 10% seen once. The sample consisted of PBMCs, mostly from graft donor cells, taken 180 days after TCRalphabeta/CD19-depleted stem cell transplant. The receptors were sampled from a girl under three years old who had a stem cell transplant for combined immunodeficiency, so the T cells may come from the graft donor.

The V call is TRBV18, the J call TRBJ2-7; 7 positions agree with TRBD2. Germline V lookup: CDR1 KGHSH, CDR2 LQKENI. After removal of 4 bases from V and 5 bases from J, the junction contained 5 bases not matched to a gene. This CDR3 region has 13 residues. CDR3 nucleotide sequence: TGTGCCAGCTCACGAGGGCGGGGGAACGAGCAGTACTTC. Protein sequence: CASSRGRGNEQYF.

Only a few counts were recorded for this clonotype. The chain carries TRBV6-1 and TRBJ2-3; 9 bases are shared with TRBD2. V lost 8 bases, J lost 4 bases, and 10 bases stayed unmatched. The V gene's germline CDR1 is MNHNS and CDR2 SASEGT. This CDR3 spans 15 amino acids. The CDR3 nucleotides are TGTGCCAGCTCCGAAGGGCTAGCGGGGCCAGATACGCAGTATTTT. Encoded protein: CASSEGLAGPDTQYF.

The chain carries TRBV7-6 and TRBJ2-1; 15 bases align to TRBD2. The germline CDR1 and CDR2 sequences are SGHVS and FNYEAQ. This CDR3 has 18 amino acids. J was trimmed by 5 bases and V by 4 bases; bases with no gene match: 9. The CDR3 coding sequence is TGTGCCAGCAGCTATGGGACTAGCGGGAGGAGAATACACAATGAGCAGTTCTTC. Encoded protein: CASSYGTSGRRIHNEQFF.

This clonotype came up a few times. V and J are TRBV5-1 and TRBJ2-3; 8 nucleotides line up with TRBD2. Germline CDR1 and CDR2: SGHRS and YFSETQ. V lost 2 bases and J lost 5; bases outside the gene matches: 7. The CDR3 has 15 residues. The CDR3 bases are TGCGCCAGCAGCTTACGGAGCGGGGGAGGAGATACGCAGTATTTT. Amino acids: CASSLRSGGGDTQYF. Supplemented by reference TRBV5-1 and TRBJ2-3, the full variable domain reads KAGVTQTPRYLIKTRGQQVTLSCSPISGHRSVSWYQQTPGQGLQFLFEYFSETQRNKGNFPGRFSGRQFSNSRSEMNVSTLELGDSALYLCASSLRSGGGDTQYFGPGTRLTVL.

V gene TRBV7-9 combines with J gene TRBJ2-7; possibly TRBD2 for D (7 bases). V was shortened by 5 bases and J by 3 bases, with 20 bases between the two germline ends. The CDR3 loop spans 16 amino acids. Germline values: CDR1 SEHNR, CDR2 FQNEAQ (reference sequence). As DNA, the CDR3 is TGTGCCAGCAGCCCCCGTCCGCAGGGAGGGGGCTACGAGCAGTACTTC. Translation: CASSPRPQGGGYEQYF.

The V call is TRBV9, the J call TRBJ2-7, with 9 positions matching TRBD1. This CDR3 has 16 amino acids. CDR1 SGDLS and CDR2 YYNGEE come from the germline V gene. The junction had 8 bases not matched to a gene; V was cut back by 0 bases and J by 4 bases. CDR3 in amino acids: CASSVADGTGFYEQYF. The DNA for the CDR3 is TGTGCCAGCAGCGTAGCGGACGGGACAGGGTTTTACGAGCAGTACTTC.

This clonotype was counted at least ten times. V is TRBV12-3 or TRBV12-4 and J is TRBJ2-7; D perhaps matches TRBD1 (5 bases). With 7 bases removed from V and 1 base from J, the gap between germline ends came to 14 bases. The CDR3 length is 14 residues. The CDR3, as DNA: TGTGCCAGCACCCCCCAGGGCGGTTCCTACGAGCAGTACTTC. The encoded protein is CASTPQGGSYEQYF.

The chain is built from TRBV10-3 and TRBJ1-4; 9 bases agree with TRBD1. Germline V gene lookup returns CDR1 ENHRY and CDR2 SYGVKD. Germline trimming cut 6 bases from V and 2 bases from J; bases unmatched to any gene: 1. The CDR3 has 14 residues. CDR3 bases: TGTGCCATCAGGGGGACAGGGACTAATGAAAAACTGTTTTTT. Its translation: CAIRGTGTNEKLFF.

Only a few counts were recorded for this clonotype. The CDR3 DNA sequence: TGCAGTGCTAGAGACAGTACAGGGGGCGGACTCACACAGCCCCAGCATTTT. This codes for CSARDSTGGGLTQPQHF. The chain links TRBV20-1 to TRBJ1-5, with 9 bases identical to TRBD1. V dropped 0 bases and J dropped 7; count of bases not matched to a gene: 13. Looked up from germline, CDR1 is DFQATT and CDR2 is SNEGSKA (reference sequence). The CDR3 covers 17 residues.

This clonotype was picked up many times. This rearrangement joins TRBV28 to TRBJ2-7, with unresolved D. This CDR3 is 10 amino acids long. Germline-derived CDR1 and CDR2 are MDHEN and SYDVKM. V lost 6 bases and J lost 3, with 3 bases in between. CDR3 loop: CASSDYEQYF. The DNA of the CDR3 is TGTGCCAGCAGCGACTACGAGCAGTACTTC.

The gene calls are TRBV5-5 and TRBJ1-5; D remains ambiguous. The V gene lost 1 base and the J gene lost 4 bases, with 21 bases spanning the gap. The CDR3 covers 18 residues. CDR1 is SGHKS and CDR2 is YYEKEE in the germline V gene (reference sequence). The CDR3 is CASSLWAALHTANQPQHF. As DNA, the CDR3 is TGTGCCAGCAGCTTGTGGGCAGCTTTACACACGGCAAATCAGCCCCAGCATTTT.

This clonotype was found a few times. The chain is built from TRBV20-1 and TRBJ2-2; no clear D gene. Trimming pared 6 bases from V and 0 bases from J, leaving 11 bases between. Germline V gives CDR1 DFQATT, CDR2 SNEGSKA (reference sequence). This CDR3 spans 14 amino acids. This CDR3 reads CSAHPRPNTGELFF. The CDR3 bases are TGCAGTGCCCATCCAAGACCGAACACCGGGGAGCTGTTTTTT.

This chain links TRBV27 with TRBJ2-7, with D perhaps matching TRBD1 (6 bases). In germline, CDR1 is MNHEY, CDR2 SMNVEV (reference sequence). The CDR3 sequence is 14 residues long. Trimming pared 2 bases from V and 5 bases from J, leaving 13 bases between. CDR3 in DNA: TGTGCCAGCAGTTTACCCTTACAGGGCCACGAGCAGTACTTC. The encoded protein is CASSLPLQGHEQYF.

This clonotype was counted between two and nine times. This chain connects TRBV30 to TRBJ2-5; 7 nucleotides agree with TRBD1. V was clipped by 4 bases and J by 4 bases; unmatched bases: 6. CDR1 and CDR2 (germline): GTSNPN, SVGIG (reference sequence). The CDR3 has 13 residues. This chain's CDR3 is CAWIQTGRETQYF. CDR3 coding DNA: TGTGCCTGGATACAGACAGGGCGAGAGACCCAGTACTTC. The whole variable domain, remainder taken from reference TRBV30 and TRBJ2-5, is SQTIHQWPATLVQPVGSPLSLECTVEGTSNPNLYWYRQAAGRGLQLLFYSVGIGQISSEVPQNLSASRPQDRQFILSSKKLLLSDSGFYLCAWIQTGRETQYFGPGTRLLVL.

The chain carries TRBV24-1 and TRBJ2-1; tentative D call: TRBD2 (5 bases). V was clipped by 1 base and J by 8 bases, with 17 bases between them. Germline loops: CDR1 KGHDR, CDR2 SFDVKD. The CDR3 consists of 16 residues. The CDR3 nucleotides are TGTGCCACCAGTGATTTCCAAAAGAGGGAGCGCGATGAGCAGTTCTTC. It is translated as CATSDFQKRERDEQFF.

The gene calls are TRBV5-8 and TRBJ2-2; 11 nucleotides agree with TRBD2. The CDR3 is made up of 16 amino acids. Germline-derived CDR1 and CDR2 are SGHTS and YDEGEE. The V gene end was trimmed by 4 bases and the J gene end by 3 bases; junction bases not matched to a gene: 5. In nucleotides, the CDR3 is TGTGCCAGCAGCGTGCTAGCGGGGGGCTACACCGGGGAGCTGTTTTTT. It yields the protein CASSVLAGGYTGELFF.